This T cell receptor beta chain was sequenced for a study of cytomegalovirus exposure and HLA in healthy donors (TCRdb year 2017). As for the study more broadly: According to an earlier analysis of 450 to 650 of the donors, 150 million to 200 million T cells yielded over 90 million unique TCR beta sequences and about 280 Gb of sequence data. Roughly 300 gigabases of sequencing data and 70 million to 100 million unique TCR sequences made up an early release that covered approximately 700 HLA-typed donors. Of the 398 genotyped donors, 65% to 90% fell in the genetic ancestry cluster associated with self-reported Caucasian donors. The study aimed to test whether cataloging public T cell receptors could reveal signatures of past pathogen exposure. The T cell repertoires of several hundred subjects were profiled by immunosequencing and related to cytomegalovirus serostatus. Along with the approximately 650-subject first cohort, a separate validation cohort of about 110 different subjects was used. High-throughput TCR immunosequencing, statistical association of individual TCRs with disease status, and machine learning were combined to predict cytomegalovirus infection status. A later analysis re-examined previously published TCR beta repertoires from just over 650 donors and added high-resolution HLA genotyping to investigate patterns of TCR occurrence. The later analysis used no new phenotypic data to find candidate immune exposures, relying instead on TCR beta sequences and their occurrence across donors. An earlier analysis of several hundred of the donors used high-throughput TCR beta sequencing to judge whether each TCR beta V gene segment behaved as functional or pseudogenic. Alongside the repertoire data, information on donor age, sex, ethnicity and CMV serostatus was compiled. In a later genetic analysis, genome-wide SNP genotypes for 398 of the 666 donors were used, and that subset was treated as a discovery cohort. Every discovery cohort repertoire had been produced on one sequencing platform. HLA typing included class I and class II loci at four-digit resolution. Typing coverage differed by locus: A, B, C, DRB1 and DQB1 were typed in about 620-630 donors, DQA1 in about 550, DPA1 in roughly 590, and DPB1 in around 440. Four to six DR-DQ haplotypes were handled as single units for association and clustering because linkage in the cohort was strong. Across under 500 genotyped donors of the cohort, an average of approximately 220,000 unique TCR beta nucleotide sequences per donor were sequenced, and approximately 19% of those sequences were non-productive.

V lost 6 bases and J lost 2 bases, and the count of bases not matched to a germline gene is 6. The CDR3 runs 14 amino acids, cysteine and phenylalanine included. The DNA shown is the 42-base CDR3, in frame from base 1. CDR1 and CDR2 were assigned from the germline V gene as MNHEY and SVGAGI. In total, 630 or so healthy bone marrow donors made up the cohort. At the time of sampling, every cohort member was nominally healthy, though immune exposures that went unrecorded were likely present. CMV serostatus was recorded as positive for roughly 290 and negative for about half of the 666 cohort members, whereas no CMV serostatus was recorded for the donor in question. A peripheral blood sample was collected from each donor, and TCR beta sequencing was performed on peripheral blood mononuclear cells. The Qiagen DNeasy Blood Extraction Kit was used to extract genomic DNA from the blood cell samples. What the research found in general, with its limitations: Correlated functional status among segregating V segments might reflect linkage disequilibrium, but an unknown experimental factor could not be ruled out. This cohort had only TCR beta chains sequenced, and the lack of alpha or paired-chain data limited which features could be detected. The 87-base-pair reads could not distinguish some IMGT-functional V segments, including TRBV6-2 and TRBV6-3, so those segments were excluded. Because HLA typing was unavailable for some donors at each locus, only the typed subset was used in association tests. Several of the top co-occurrence clusters appeared to be linked to parvovirus B19, influenza, CMV and Epstein-Barr virus, according to a later analysis. About 15 rarely observed V segments, including chromosome 9 orphons, were excluded from the earlier analysis of approximately 500 of the donors because counts were too low. The presence/absence analyses assumed that sequencing depth was roughly uniform across donors, and that assumption may not be true. In a later analysis, TCR association rates were found to vary across HLA loci, with the most associated TCRs seen for DRB1 alleles and the fewest for HLA-C alleles. The sequencing pipeline was judged likely to have produced a cluster of highly shared sequence variants as a technical artifact. In both the original and validation cohorts, the classifier was reported to diagnose cytomegalovirus status with high specificity and sensitivity. A further reported finding was that TCR beta sequences accurately predicted the HLA-A and HLA-B alleles for most subjects in the first cohort. In a later genetic analysis, fewer N-insertions in productive TCRs were reported among donors in an Asian-associated ancestry cluster than the roughly 640-donor mean. An earlier analysis of some 590 of the donors showed that most TCR beta V segments appeared in productive rearrangements either about 87% or about 30% of the time, which broadly matched IMGT annotations. The study listed around 160 TCR beta chains as associated with cytomegalovirus. Three of the identified cytomegalovirus-associated TCR beta chains were confirmed in vitro to be specific for cytomegalovirus antigens. Most TCR sequences were seen in very few donors, while some public TCRs were found in many individuals. An association between a missense DCLRE1C variant and V-gene and J-gene trimming of TCR beta chains was found in a later genetic analysis and replicated in an independent cohort. When HLA alleles, especially DR and DQ, strongly co-occurred, TCR associations were difficult to assign to individual alleles. CMV serostatus was the only immune exposure information available for the cohort. A later analysis found that HLA-associated TCR beta chains were more clonally expanded and had lower generation probabilities than equally common non-associated chains. According to a later analysis, most CMV-associated TCR beta chains appeared to be HLA-restricted, and the HLA associations seemed to be driven largely by CMV exposure. It was suggested by the authors that the approach could potentially be generalized to other disease states and immunological phenotypes. In a later analysis, about 17,000 TCR beta sequences were associated with specific HLA alleles at a false discovery rate of 0.05.

A word on this clone: It has no known antigen specificity. No per-base quality is available; no much larger clone lies one base away.

The library was obtained by the immunoSEQ multiplex PCR assay. For the multiplex PCR, a mixture combining 60 forward primers for TCR Vbeta segments and 13 reverse primers for TCR Jbeta segments was used. The CDR3 region of rearranged TCR beta genes was amplified from genomic DNA with a multiplex PCR assay. On the Illumina HiSeq System, the amplified TCR beta libraries were sequenced as 87-base-pair reads. The source study handled its data this way. A later analysis tallied approximately 87 million unique TCR beta chains across the 700 or so repertoires, and some 10 million of those chains were shared by two or more donors. Raw reads were error-corrected and collapsed into unique sequences with a nearest-neighbor algorithm that merged closely related sequences to remove PCR and sequencing errors. CDR3 sequences were aligned to IMGT reference sequences to assign V, D and J gene segments. For a sequence to be retained, a match of at least six nucleotides to both a V gene segment and a J gene segment was required. Rearrangements were classified as productive when the CDR3 lacked stop codons and remained in frame with V and J, and all other rearrangements were classified as non-productive. CDR3 was defined according to IMGT convention as the region running from the second conserved V-encoded cysteine to the conserved J-encoded phenylalanine. In an earlier analysis of some 550 of the donors, sequences lacking an unambiguous match to a single V gene segment were excluded. An earlier analysis of several hundred of the donors called V segments functional above 56.7% productive rearrangements and segregating when the between-donor standard deviation exceeded 5%. To diagnose cytomegalovirus status from the catalog of TCR beta chain sequences, a statistical classification framework was built. A later analysis assigned V and J genes by comparing TCR nucleotide sequences with IMGT/GENE-DB human TR gene sequences. A later analysis assigned CDR3 sequences and most-parsimonious VDJ recombination scenarios with the TCRdist pipeline. In a later analysis, each TCR beta chain was defined by its CDR3 amino acid sequence together with its V-gene family, and reads lacking a unique V-gene family were excluded. To address suspected cross-contamination and a sequencing artifact, a later analysis removed roughly 580 highly shared, low-generation-probability nucleotide sequences. For each public chain, a later analysis derived a clonal expansion index from normalized ranks of inferred template counts within each repertoire. A later analysis computed generation probabilities with a VDJ recombination model fitted to out-of-frame rearrangements, and checked the results against IGoR. In a later analysis, TCR-TCR, TCR-HLA and TCR-CMV co-occurrence was scored with hypergeometric tests, and a repertoire-size bias correction was applied to TCR pairs. A later analysis estimated false discovery rates by permuting HLA or CMV assignments 20 times. In a later analysis, co-occurring TCRs were grouped using DBSCAN, and TCRdist sequence similarity was added for clustering within HLA-allele-positive subsets. For co-occurrence clustering, repertoires with fewer than 30,000 or more than 120,000 public chains were excluded, along with roughly 5 repertoires with anomalous nucleotide sharing. This immuneACCESS table, as held by TCRdb, lists in-frame sequences with V and J called but not all clones. Of the missing ones, under half trace to an unresolved V gene in checked studies; the others have no known cause. The V and J calls and clone size come from that table; D and trimming were worked out from the DNA. A total of 200,000 to 250,000 clones appear in this sample, about 84% of them only once. The ten largest account for 1% to 1.5% of the sample.

This TCR was sampled from a human donor in good health. The V and J segments used are TRBV6-5 and TRBJ2-5; a stretch of 7 junction bases matches TRBD2. The source material was PBMCs. The CDR3 has the sequence CASSFSGGQETQYF. The nucleotide sequence reads TGTGCCAGCAGCTTTTCGGGGGGACAAGAGACCCAGTACTTC.